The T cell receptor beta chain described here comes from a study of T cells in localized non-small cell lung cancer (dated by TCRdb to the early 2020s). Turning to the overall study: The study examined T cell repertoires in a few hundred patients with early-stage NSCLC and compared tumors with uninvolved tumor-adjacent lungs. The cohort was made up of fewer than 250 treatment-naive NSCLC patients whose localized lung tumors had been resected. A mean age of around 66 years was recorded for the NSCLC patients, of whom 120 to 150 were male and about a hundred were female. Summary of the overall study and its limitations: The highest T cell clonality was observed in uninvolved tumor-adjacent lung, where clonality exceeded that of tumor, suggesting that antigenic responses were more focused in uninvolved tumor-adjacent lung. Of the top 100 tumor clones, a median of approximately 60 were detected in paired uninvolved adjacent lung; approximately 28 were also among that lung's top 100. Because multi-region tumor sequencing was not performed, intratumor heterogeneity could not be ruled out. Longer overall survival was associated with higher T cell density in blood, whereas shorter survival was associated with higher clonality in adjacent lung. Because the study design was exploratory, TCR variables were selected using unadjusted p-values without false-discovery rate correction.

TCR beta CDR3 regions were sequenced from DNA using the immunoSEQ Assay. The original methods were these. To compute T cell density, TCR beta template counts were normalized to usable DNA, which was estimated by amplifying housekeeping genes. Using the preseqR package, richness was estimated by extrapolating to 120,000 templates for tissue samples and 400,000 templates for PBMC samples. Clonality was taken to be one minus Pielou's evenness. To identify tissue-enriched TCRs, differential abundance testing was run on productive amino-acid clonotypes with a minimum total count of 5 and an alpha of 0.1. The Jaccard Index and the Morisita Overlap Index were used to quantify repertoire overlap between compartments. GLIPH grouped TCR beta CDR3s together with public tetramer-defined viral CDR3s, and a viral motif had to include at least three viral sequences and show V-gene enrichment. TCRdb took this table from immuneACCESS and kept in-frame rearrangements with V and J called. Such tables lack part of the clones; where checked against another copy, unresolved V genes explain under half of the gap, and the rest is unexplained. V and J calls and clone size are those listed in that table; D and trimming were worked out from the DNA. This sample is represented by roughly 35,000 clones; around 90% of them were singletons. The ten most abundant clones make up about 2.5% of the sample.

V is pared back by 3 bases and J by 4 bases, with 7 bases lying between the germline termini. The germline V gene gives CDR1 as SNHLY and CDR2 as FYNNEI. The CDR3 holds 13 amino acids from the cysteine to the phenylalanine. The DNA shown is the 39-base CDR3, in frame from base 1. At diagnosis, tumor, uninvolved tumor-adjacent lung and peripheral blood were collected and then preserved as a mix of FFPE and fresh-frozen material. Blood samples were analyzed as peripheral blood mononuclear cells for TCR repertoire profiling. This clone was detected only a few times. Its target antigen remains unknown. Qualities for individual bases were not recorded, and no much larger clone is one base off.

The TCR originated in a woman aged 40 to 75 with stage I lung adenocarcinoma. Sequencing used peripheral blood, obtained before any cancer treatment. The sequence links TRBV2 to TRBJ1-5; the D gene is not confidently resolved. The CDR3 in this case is CASSDSWNQPQHF. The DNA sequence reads TGTGCCAGCAGTGACAGTTGGAATCAGCCCCAGCATTTT.